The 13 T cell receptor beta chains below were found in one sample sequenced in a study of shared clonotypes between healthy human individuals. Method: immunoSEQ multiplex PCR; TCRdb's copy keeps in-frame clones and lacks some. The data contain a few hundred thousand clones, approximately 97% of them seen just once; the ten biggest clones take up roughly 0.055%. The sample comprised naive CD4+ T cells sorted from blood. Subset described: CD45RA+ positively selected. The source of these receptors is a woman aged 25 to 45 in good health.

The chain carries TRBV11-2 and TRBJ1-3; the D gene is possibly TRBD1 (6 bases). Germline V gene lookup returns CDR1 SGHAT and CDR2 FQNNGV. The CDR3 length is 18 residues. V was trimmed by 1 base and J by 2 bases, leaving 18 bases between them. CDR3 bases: TGTGCCAGCAGCTTAGTGCGGGGGCGATTGGAGACTGGAAACACCATATATTTT. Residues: CASSLVRGRLETGNTIYF.

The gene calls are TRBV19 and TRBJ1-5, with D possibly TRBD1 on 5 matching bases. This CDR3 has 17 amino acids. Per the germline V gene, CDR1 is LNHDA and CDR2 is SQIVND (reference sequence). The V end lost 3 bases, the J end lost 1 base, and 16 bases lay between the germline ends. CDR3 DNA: TGTGCCAGTAGTATGAGGGGCCGGAATCGGAGCAATCAGCCCCAGCATTTT. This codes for CASSMRGRNRSNQPQHF.

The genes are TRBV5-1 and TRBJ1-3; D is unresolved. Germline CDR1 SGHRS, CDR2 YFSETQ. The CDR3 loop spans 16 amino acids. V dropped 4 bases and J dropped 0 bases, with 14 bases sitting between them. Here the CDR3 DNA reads TGCGCCAGCAGCGCAACTTCCAGGAGCTCTGGAAACACCATATATTTT. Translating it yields CASSATSRSSGNTIYF.

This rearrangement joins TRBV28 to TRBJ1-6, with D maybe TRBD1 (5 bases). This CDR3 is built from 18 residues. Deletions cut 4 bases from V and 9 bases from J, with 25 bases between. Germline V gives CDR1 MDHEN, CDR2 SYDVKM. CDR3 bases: TGTGCCAGCAGTTCTCCCCTTCCAGCTGGGACTATCGGTTCACCCCTCCACTTT. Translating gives CASSSPLPAGTIGSPLHF. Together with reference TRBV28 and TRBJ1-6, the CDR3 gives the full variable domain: DVKVTQSSRYLVKRTGEKVFLECVQDMDHENMFWYRQDPGLGLRLIYFSYDVKMKEKGDIPEGYSVSREKKERFSLILESASTNQTSMYLCASSSPLPAGTIGSPLHFGNGTRLTVT.

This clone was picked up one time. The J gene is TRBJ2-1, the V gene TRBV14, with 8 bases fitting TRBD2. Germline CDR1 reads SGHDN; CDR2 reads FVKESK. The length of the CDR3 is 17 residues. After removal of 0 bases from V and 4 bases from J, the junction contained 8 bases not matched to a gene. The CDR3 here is CASSQDSSGRPYNEQFF. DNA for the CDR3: TGTGCCAGCAGCCAAGATTCGAGCGGGAGACCTTACAATGAGCAGTTCTTC.

For the CDR3, the DNA is TGTGCCAGTAGTGACGGGATCGGCTACACCTTC. Translating it yields CASSDGIGYTF. This chain links TRBV19 with TRBJ1-2; D remains ambiguous. The CDR3 runs to 11 residues. Germline lookup yields CDR1 LNHDA and CDR2 SQIVND (reference sequence). Trimming cost V 5 bases and J 8 bases, with 9 bases left between them.

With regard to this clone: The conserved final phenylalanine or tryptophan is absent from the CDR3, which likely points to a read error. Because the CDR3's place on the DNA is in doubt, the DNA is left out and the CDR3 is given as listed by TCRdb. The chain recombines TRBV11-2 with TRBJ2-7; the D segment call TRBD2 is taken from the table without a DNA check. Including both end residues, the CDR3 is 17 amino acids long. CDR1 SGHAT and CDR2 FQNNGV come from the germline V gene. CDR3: CASSSPPRSGLASQASL.

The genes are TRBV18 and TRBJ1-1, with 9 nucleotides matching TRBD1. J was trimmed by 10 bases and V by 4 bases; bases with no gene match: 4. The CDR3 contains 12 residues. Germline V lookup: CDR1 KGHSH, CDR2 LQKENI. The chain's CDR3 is CASSRGQGRAFF. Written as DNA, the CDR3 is TGTGCCAGCTCACGCGGACAGGGGAGAGCTTTCTTT.

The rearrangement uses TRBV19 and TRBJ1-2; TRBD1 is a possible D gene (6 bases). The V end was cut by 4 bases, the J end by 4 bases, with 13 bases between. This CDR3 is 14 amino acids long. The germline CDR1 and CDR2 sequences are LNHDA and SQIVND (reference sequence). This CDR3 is CASSTYRAPYGYTF. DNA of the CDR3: TGTGCCAGTAGTACCTACAGGGCTCCCTATGGCTACACCTTC.

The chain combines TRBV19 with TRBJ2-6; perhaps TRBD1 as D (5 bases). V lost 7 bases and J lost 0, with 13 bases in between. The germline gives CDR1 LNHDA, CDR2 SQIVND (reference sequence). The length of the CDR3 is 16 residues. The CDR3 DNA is TGTGCCAGTAATTACAGGAAACTCTCTGGGGCCAACGTCCTGACTTTC. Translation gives CASNYRKLSGANVLTF. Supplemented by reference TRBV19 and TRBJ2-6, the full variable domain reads DGGITQSPKYLFRKEGQNVTLSCEQNLNHDAMYWYRQDPGQGLRLIYYSQIVNDFQKGDIAEGYSVSREKKESFPLTVTSAQKNPTAFYLCASNYRKLSGANVLTFGAGSRLTVL.

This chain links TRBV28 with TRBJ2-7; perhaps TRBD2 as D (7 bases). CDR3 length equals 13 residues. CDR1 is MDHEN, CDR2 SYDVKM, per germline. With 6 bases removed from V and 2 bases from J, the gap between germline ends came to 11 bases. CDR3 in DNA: TGTGCCAGCAGGGGGGGGGCGGCCTACGAGCAGTACTTC. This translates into CASRGGAAYEQYF.

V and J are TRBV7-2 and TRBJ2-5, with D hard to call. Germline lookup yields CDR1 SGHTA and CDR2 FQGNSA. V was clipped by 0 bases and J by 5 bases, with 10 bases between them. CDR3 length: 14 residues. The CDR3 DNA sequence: TGTGCCAGCAGCTTAGCGCACCAGAGGGAGACCCAGTACTTC. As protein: CASSLAHQRETQYF. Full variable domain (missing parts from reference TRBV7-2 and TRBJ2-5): GAGVSQSPSNKVTEKGKDVELRCDPISGHTALYWYRQSLGQGLEFLIYFQGNSAPDKSGLPSDRFSAERTGGSVSTLTIQRTQQEDSAVYLCASSLAHQRETQYFGPGTRLLVL.

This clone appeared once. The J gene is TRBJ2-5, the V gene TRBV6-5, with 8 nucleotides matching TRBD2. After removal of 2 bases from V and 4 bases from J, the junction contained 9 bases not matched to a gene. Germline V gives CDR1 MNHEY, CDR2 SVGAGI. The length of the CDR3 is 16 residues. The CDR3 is CASSYNREGSAETQYF. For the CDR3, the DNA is TGTGCCAGCAGTTACAATCGGGAGGGGTCTGCAGAGACCCAGTACTTC.